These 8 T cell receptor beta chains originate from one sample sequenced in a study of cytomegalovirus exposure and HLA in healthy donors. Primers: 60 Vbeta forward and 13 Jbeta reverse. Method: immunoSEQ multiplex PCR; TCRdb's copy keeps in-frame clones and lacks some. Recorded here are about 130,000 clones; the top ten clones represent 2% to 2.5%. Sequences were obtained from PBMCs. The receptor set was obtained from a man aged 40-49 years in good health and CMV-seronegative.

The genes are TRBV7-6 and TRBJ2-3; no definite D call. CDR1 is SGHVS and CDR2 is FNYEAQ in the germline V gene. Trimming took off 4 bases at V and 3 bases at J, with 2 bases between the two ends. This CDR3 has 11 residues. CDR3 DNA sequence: TGTGCCAGCAGCTCGACAGATACGCAGTATTTT. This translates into CASSSTDTQYF.

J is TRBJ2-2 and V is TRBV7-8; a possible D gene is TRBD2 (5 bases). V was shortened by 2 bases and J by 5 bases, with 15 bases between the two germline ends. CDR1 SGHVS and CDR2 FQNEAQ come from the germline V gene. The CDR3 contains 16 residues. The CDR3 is CASSLIGSSGTGELFF. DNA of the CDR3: TGTGCCAGCAGCTTAATCGGTTCATCGGGGACCGGGGAGCTGTTTTTT.

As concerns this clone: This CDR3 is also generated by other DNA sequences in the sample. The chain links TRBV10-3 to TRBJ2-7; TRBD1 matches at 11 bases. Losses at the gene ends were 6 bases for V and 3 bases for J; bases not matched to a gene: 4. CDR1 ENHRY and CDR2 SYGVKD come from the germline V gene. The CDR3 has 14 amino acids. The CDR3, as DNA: TGTGCCATCAGAGGACAGGGGGCCAGCTACGAGCAGTACTTC. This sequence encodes CAIRGQGASYEQYF.

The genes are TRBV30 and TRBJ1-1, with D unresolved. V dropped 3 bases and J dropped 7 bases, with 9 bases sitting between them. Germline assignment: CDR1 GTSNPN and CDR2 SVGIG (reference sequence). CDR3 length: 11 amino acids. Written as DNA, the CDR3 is TGTGCCTGGAGCTCGGGGAATGAAGCTTTCTTT. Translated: CAWSSGNEAFF.

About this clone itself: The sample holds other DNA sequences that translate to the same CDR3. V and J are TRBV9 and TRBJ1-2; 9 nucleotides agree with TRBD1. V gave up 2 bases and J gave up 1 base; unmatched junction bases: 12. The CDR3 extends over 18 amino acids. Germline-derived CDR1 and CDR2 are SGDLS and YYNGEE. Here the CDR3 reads CASSVGGTGPPNNYGYTF. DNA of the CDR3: TGTGCCAGCAGCGTTGGGGGGACAGGGCCCCCAAATAACTATGGCTACACCTTC.

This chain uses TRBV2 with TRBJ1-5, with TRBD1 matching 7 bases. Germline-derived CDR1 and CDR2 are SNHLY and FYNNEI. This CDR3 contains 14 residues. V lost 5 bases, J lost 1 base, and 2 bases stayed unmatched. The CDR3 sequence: CASSRDSSNQPQHF. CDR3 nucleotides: TGTGCCAGCAGTAGGGACAGCAGCAATCAGCCCCAGCATTTT.

CDR3 in amino acids: CASSSLRQGRNQPQHF. In DNA, the CDR3 is TGTGCCAGCAGCTCGTTAAGACAGGGCCGGAATCAGCCCCAGCATTTT. V usage is TRBV7-9 and J usage is TRBJ1-5; the match to TRBD1 covers 7 bases. The junction had 10 bases not matched to a gene; V was cut back by 4 bases and J by 4 bases. Germline V lookup: CDR1 SEHNR, CDR2 FQNEAQ (reference sequence). The CDR3 loop spans 16 amino acids.

CDR3 bases: TGCGCCAGCAGCCTCTTGGGACTACCACAAGAGACCCAGTACTTC. This encodes CASSLLGLPQETQYF. V is TRBV5-1 and J is TRBJ2-5; 7 bases fit TRBD2. CDR3 length equals 15 residues. V lost 4 bases and J lost 2; bases outside the gene matches: 8. Germline CDR1 reads SGHRS; CDR2 reads YFSETQ. The full variable domain, with the rest looked up from reference TRBV5-1 and TRBJ2-5, is KAGVTQTPRYLIKTRGQQVTLSCSPISGHRSVSWYQQTPGQGLQFLFEYFSETQRNKGNFPGRFSGRQFSNSRSEMNVSTLELGDSALYLCASSLLGLPQETQYFGPGTRLLVL.